A selection of T cell receptor beta chains follows, all from one sample in a study of T-cell reconstitution after alpha-beta-depleted transplantation in children. Using its own MiXCR run on the PCR reads, TCRdb lists one record per CDR3 protein. The table records about 580,000 distinct CDR3 sequences, 20% to 25% of them present only once. This specimen consisted of PBMCs, mostly from graft donor cells, obtained 360 days after TCRalphabeta/CD19-depleted stem cell transplant. These receptor sequences come from a boy younger than two who had a stem cell transplant for acute myeloid leukemia, so the T cells may come from the graft donor. Both conserved end residues are part of each CDR3. Fields, in order: D gene, clone size, J gene, V gene, CDR3 DNA, CDR3 protein. The D gene is left open where the match is weak. Part of the rows lack a size; the others show once, few, many or a class for expanded clones.

>-|many|TRBJ2-3|TRBV5-1
TGCGCCAGCAGCTTGGAGCGCAACTCAGATACGCAGTATTTT
CASSLERNSDTQYF
>-|many|TRBJ1-2|TRBV29-1
TGCAGCGTCACCGACACCTATGGCTACACCTTC
CSVTDTYGYTF
>-|once|TRBJ2-1|TRBV12-3/TRBV12-4
TGTGCCAGCAGCCCCCCAATTTCATGGGGTCGGAGGGCTTGGGAGCAGTTCTTC
CASSPPISWGRRAWEQFF
>-|-|TRBJ2-1|TRBV12-3/TRBV12-4
TGTGCCAGCAGCATTTCTAGGATACGGTTCTTC
CASSISRIRFF
>-|-|TRBJ1-1|TRBV28
TGTGCCAGCAGTTTAACAACGGGGGAGGCTTTCTTT
CASSLTTGEAFF
>-|-|TRBJ2-1|TRBV20-1
TGCAGTGTCCAGGGACTTCCCTACAATGAGCAGTTCTTC
CSVQGLPYNEQFF
>-|-|TRBJ2-3|TRBV6-1
TGTGCCAGCTCTGGGGGTTCTAGCACAGATACGCAGTATTTT
CASSGGSSTDTQYF
>-|-|TRBJ1-1|TRBV3-1
TGTGCCAGCAGCCAGCAACAAACCCAGAACACTGAAGCTTTCTTT
CASSQQQTQNTEAFF
>TRBD1|few|TRBJ1-5|TRBV5-1
TGCGCCAGCAGCGCGGGACAGCCGAATCAGCCCCAGCATTTT
CASSAGQPNQPQHF
>-|-|TRBJ1-6|TRBV7-2
TGTGCCAGCAGCCCGGAGAACGGGGCAAATTCACCCCTCCACTTT
CASSPENGANSPLHF
>-|many|TRBJ1-5|TRBV5-1
TGCGCCAGCAGCTTAGGGGGTGTCAGGAATCAGCCCCAGCATTTT
CASSLGGVRNQPQHF
>-|many|TRBJ1-6|TRBV20-1
TGCAGTACCGGCGGACCTAGTTCACCCCTCCACTTT
CSTGGPSSPLHF
>-|-|TRBJ2-1|TRBV6-2/TRBV6-3
TGTGCCAGCAGTTTCCTGTTGTACAATGAGCAGTTCTTC
CASSFLLYNEQFF
>TRBD2|many|TRBJ2-5|TRBV12-3/TRBV12-4
TGTGCCAGCAGTACCAGGACTAGCGGGAAAGAGACCCAGTACTTC
CASSTRTSGKETQYF
>TRBD2|many|TRBJ2-2|TRBV20-1
TGCAGTGCTAGAGATAGTGTGGCGGGGGGGCGAGGGGAGCTGTTTTTT
CSARDSVAGGRGELFF
>-|once|TRBJ2-1|TRBV4-1
TGCGCCAGCAGCCCCAGACAATATGGGTCGGCCTACAATGAGCAGTTCTTC
CASSPRQYGSAYNEQFF
>-|-|TRBJ1-3|TRBV12-3/TRBV12-4
TGTGCCAGCAGTTTTTCGACAACCTTCTCTGGAAACACCATATATTTT
CASSFSTTFSGNTIYF
>TRBD2|-|TRBJ2-2|TRBV9
TGTGCCAGCAGCGTACGGGCTAGCGGGGTCGCCGGGGAGCTGTTTTTT
CASSVRASGVAGELFF
>TRBD1|-|TRBJ2-5|TRBV29-1
TGCAGCGTTGACGAACAGGGGGAAAATTACCAAGAGACCCAGTACTTC
CSVDEQGENYQETQYF
>-|many|TRBJ2-7|TRBV12-3/TRBV12-4
TGTGCCAGCAGTTTAACAGGTGCCTACTCCTACGAGCAGTACTTC
CASSLTGAYSYEQYF
>TRBD2|few|TRBJ2-3|TRBV10-3
TGTGCCACCCAGAGGGCTAGCGGGGGGGCTGAAGATACGCAGTATTTT
CATQRASGGAEDTQYF
>-|-|TRBJ1-2|TRBV7-8
TGTGCCAGCAGCCCCGGTGTCCAGGATGGCTACACCTTC
CASSPGVQDGYTF
>TRBD1|-|TRBJ2-7|TRBV7-2
TGTGCCAGCACCCAGGGACAGGGGTACGAGCAGTACTTC
CASTQGQGYEQYF
>-|many|TRBJ2-1|TRBV21-1
TGTGCCAGCACCTCACACAGGGGGCGCGTCAATGAGCAGTTCTTC
CASTSHRGRVNEQFF
>-|-|TRBJ2-1|TRBV5-5
TGTGCCAGCAGCTTGGGAGGCGCGCAGGGCCGAAATGAGCAGTTCTTC
CASSLGGAQGRNEQFF
>-|-|TRBJ1-1|TRBV7-6
TGTGCCAGCAGCGCCCCCGGGACGGAGGGGACTGAAGCTTTCTTT
CASSAPGTEGTEAFF
>-|-|TRBJ2-5|TRBV4-1
TGCGCCAGCAGCCATTGGGGGGAGTGGGAGACCCAGTACTTC
CASSHWGEWETQYF
>-|many|TRBJ2-6|TRBV12-3/TRBV12-4
TGTGCCGTATACAGGGTTCACTCTGGGGCCAACGTCCTGACTTTC
CAVYRVHSGANVLTF
>-|few|TRBJ1-3|TRBV12-3/TRBV12-4
TGTGCCAGCAGTTTAGGTGCGAGAAACACCATATATTTT
CASSLGARNTIYF
>-|-|TRBJ1-2|TRBV20-1
TGCAGTGCTAGAGATGGCTTCGGTGGAAACTATGGCTACACCTTC
CSARDGFGGNYGYTF
>-|-|TRBJ1-2|TRBV25-1
TGTGCCAGCAGTGCGACAGCGAACTATGGCTACACCTTC
CASSATANYGYTF
>-|few|TRBJ1-5|TRBV12-3/TRBV12-4
TGTGCCAGCAGTCCAAGGATTCAGCCCCAGCATTTT
CASSPRIQPQHF
>-|-|TRBJ1-4|TRBV6-5
TGTGCCAGCAGTTACTCGATGGGGGACACTAATGAAAAACTGTTTTTT
CASSYSMGDTNEKLFF
>-|few|TRBJ2-1|TRBV12-3/TRBV12-4
TGTGCCAGCAGTTTAAGTGGCTACGCTTACAATGAGCAGTTCTTC
CASSLSGYAYNEQFF
>TRBD1|few|TRBJ2-2|TRBV4-3
TGCGCCAGCAGCCAACGGCACAGGGGATTGATCCTCACCGGGGAGCTGTTTTTT
CASSQRHRGLILTGELFF
>-|-|TRBJ2-1|TRBV4-2
TGTGCCAGCAGAGAAACCCAGGGTCCTGAGCAGTTCTTC
CASRETQGPEQFF
>TRBD2|-|TRBJ2-3|TRBV20-1
TGCAGTGCTAGGACTAGCGGGGCCACAGATACGCAGTATTTT
CSARTSGATDTQYF
>-|few|TRBJ1-2|TRBV7-9
TGTGCCAGCAGCTTACATAGTGGCAGGTCCCATGGCTACACCTTC
CASSLHSGRSHGYTF
>TRBD1|many|TRBJ1-1|TRBV20-1
TGCAGTGCTAGAGATATGACAGGGTTTAGCACTGAAGCTTTCTTT
CSARDMTGFSTEAFF
>TRBD1|few|TRBJ2-2|TRBV12-3/TRBV12-4
TGTGCCAGCAGTTTAATAGGACAGGGCGCCGGGGAGCTGTTTTTT
CASSLIGQGAGELFF
>-|many|TRBJ2-7|TRBV18
TGTGCCAGCTCACCATCTTCAGGGTCTTCCTACGAGCAGTACTTC
CASSPSSGSSYEQYF
>-|few|TRBJ2-5|TRBV15
TGTGCCACCACCAACGACCTCCAAGAGACCCAGTACTTC
CATTNDLQETQYF
>-|few|TRBJ2-5|TRBV15
TGTGCCACCAGCAGAGTACTCAAGCACCAAGAGACCCAGTACTTC
CATSRVLKHQETQYF
>TRBD2|-|TRBJ2-1|TRBV20-1
TGCAGTGCTGCCCGAGCTAGCGGGCAGTACAATGAGCAGTTCTTC
CSAARASGQYNEQFF
>-|few|TRBJ2-3|TRBV20-1
TGCAGTGCTAGGGTTACGTTGTTTGGGGGACTTGGCACAGATACGCAGTATTTT
CSARVTLFGGLGTDTQYF
>-|few|TRBJ2-3|TRBV11-1
TGTGCCAGCACCGATCGACCCCGAGTCCCTACCTCCTTCTTAACGCAGTATTTT
CASTDRPRVPTSFLTQYF
>-|many|TRBJ2-3|TRBV20-1
TGCAGTGCTAGAGGCGCAGGTCTTTACACAGATACGCAGTATTTT
CSARGAGLYTDTQYF
>TRBD1|-|TRBJ1-4|TRBV7-2
TGTGCCAGCAGCCAAAGGACAGGGGGCATTGAAAAACTGTTTTTT
CASSQRTGGIEKLFF
>TRBD1|once|TRBJ2-2|TRBV2
TGTGCCAGCAGGGAGGGGTTTTTCGTTCTGGACAGGGGGCGTTATAACACCGGGGAGCTGTTTTTT
CASREGFFVLDRGRYNTGELFF
>-|many|TRBJ2-7|TRBV4-3
TGCGCCAGCAGCCAAGATAAGACAAGACCCTACGAGCAGTACTTC
CASSQDKTRPYEQYF